This entry lists 20 T cell receptor beta chains sequenced from one sample in a study of T cells in localized non-small cell lung cancer. Repertoires were generated with immunoSEQ multiplex PCR, while TCRdb's copy carries only in-frame clones and drops some. The sample has over 45,000 clones, roughly 89% seen once. Here the sequenced sample was peripheral blood, taken before any cancer treatment. The source is a man aged 40 to 69 with stage I squamous cell lung carcinoma.

For the CDR3, the DNA is TGTGCCACCAGCAGAGGTATTACGGGAGGGCTCCCCTACGAGCAGTACTTC. The encoded protein is CATSRGITGGLPYEQYF. The chain links TRBV15 to TRBJ2-7, with 8 nucleotides matching TRBD2. Per germline, CDR1 LNHNV and CDR2 YYDKDF (reference sequence). CDR3 length: 17 residues. With V trimmed by 1 base and J by 2 bases, 10 bases remained unmatched.

The rearrangement links TRBV15 to TRBJ1-1; D gene ambiguous. Trimming left V 1 base short and J 5 bases short, with 8 bases between. The germline V gene encodes CDR1 LNHNV and CDR2 YYDKDF (reference sequence). This CDR3 region has 13 residues. The CDR3, as DNA: TGTGCCACCAGCAGAGTGCCGGCAACTGAAGCTTTCTTT. Translation gives CATSRVPATEAFF. The variable domain in full, with the rest retrieved from reference TRBV15 and TRBJ1-1, is DAMVIQNPRYQVTQFGKPVTLSCSQTLNHNVMYWYQQKSSQAPKLLFHYYDKDFNNEADTPDNFQSRRPNTSFCFLDIRSPGLGDTAMYLCATSRVPATEAFFGQGTRLTVV.

The CDR3 DNA reads as TGTGCCAGCTCAGCCCAGGGGGCCTCGTATAGCAATCAGCCCCAGCATTTT. It yields the protein CASSAQGASYSNQPQHF. This rearrangement joins TRBV18 to TRBJ1-5, with TRBD1 matching over 8 bases. Trimming cost V 5 bases and J 0 bases; bases outside gene matches: 9. Germline loops: CDR1 KGHSH, CDR2 LQKENI. CDR3 size: 17 residues.

V usage is TRBV7-2 and J usage is TRBJ2-7, with D perhaps matching TRBD2 (5 bases). The V end lost 5 bases, the J end lost 2 bases, and 13 bases lay between the germline ends. The CDR3 contains 14 residues. Germline values: CDR1 SGHTA, CDR2 FQGNSA. The CDR3 region is CASSPPGNTYEQYF. The CDR3 nucleotides read TGTGCCAGCAGCCCCCCGGGGAACACCTACGAGCAGTACTTC.

This rearrangement joins TRBV4-3 to TRBJ2-3, with D perhaps matching TRBD2 (5 bases). The length of the CDR3 is 14 residues. The germline gives CDR1 LGHNA, CDR2 YSLEER. V lost 0 bases, J lost 1 base, and 5 bases lay in between. In DNA, the CDR3 is TGCGCCAGCAGCCAAGATAGCGGCACAGATACGCAGTATTTT. Translating it yields CASSQDSGTDTQYF.

Only a few counts were recorded for this clone. This chain joins TRBV5-6 and TRBJ2-7; 10 nucleotides match TRBD2. V dropped 2 bases and J dropped 2; count of bases not matched to a gene: 4. The CDR3 runs 15 residues. Looked up from germline, CDR1 is SGHDT and CDR2 is YYEEEE. The CDR3 DNA sequence: TGTGCCAGCAGCTTCGAAGCGGGAGGGCCCTACGAGCAGTACTTC. Its protein is CASSFEAGGPYEQYF.

The chain has TRBV23-1 and TRBJ1-5, with no clear D. TRBV23-1 is designated an ORF whose function remains uncertain. Between the trimmed V and J ends, which lost 0 bases and 0 bases, there was a span of 6 bases. This CDR3 is 15 amino acids long. The DNA for the CDR3 is TGCGCCAGCAGTCAATCGCGGGATAGCAATCAGCCCCAGCATTTT. This codes for CASSQSRDSNQPQHF.

The chain carries TRBV5-1 and TRBJ2-7; possibly TRBD1 for D (5 bases). There are 14 residues in the CDR3. The V end was cut by 4 bases, the J end by 3 bases, with 14 bases between. Per the germline V gene, CDR1 is SGHRS and CDR2 is YFSETQ. CDR3 nucleotides: TGCGCCAGCAGCCCGGGCGACAGAAACTACGAGCAGTACTTC. It yields the protein CASSPGDRNYEQYF. Variable domain in full (rest from reference TRBV5-1 and TRBJ2-7): KAGVTQTPRYLIKTRGQQVTLSCSPISGHRSVSWYQQTPGQGLQFLFEYFSETQRNKGNFPGRFSGRQFSNSRSEMNVSTLELGDSALYLCASSPGDRNYEQYFGPGTRLTVT.

CDR3 bases: TGTGCCAGCTTCTTTTCAGGGGCTTCGGGCTACACCTTC. Protein product: CASFFSGASGYTF. The chain recombines TRBV28 with TRBJ1-2, with D maybe TRBD1 (6 bases). The CDR3 covers 13 residues. V dropped 8 bases and J dropped 8 bases, with 18 bases sitting between them. In germline, CDR1 is MDHEN, CDR2 SYDVKM.

The genes are TRBV19 and TRBJ2-2, with a weak D call TRBD2 (5 bases). The CDR3 sequence is 14 residues long. The V end lost 5 bases, the J end lost 2 bases, and 9 bases lay between the germline ends. The germline V gene has CDR1 LNHDA and CDR2 SQIVND (reference sequence). The CDR3 region has the DNA TGTGCCAGTAGTCCGGGGATAAACACCGGGGAGCTGTTTTTT. Translation: CASSPGINTGELFF.

The chain couples TRBV4-3 to TRBJ2-5; no reliable D call. Between the trimmed V and J ends, which lost 0 bases and 4 bases, there was a span of 6 bases. This CDR3 is 13 amino acids long. In germline, CDR1 is LGHNA, CDR2 YSLEER. This chain's CDR3 is CASSQDWGETQYF. As DNA, the CDR3 is TGCGCCAGCAGCCAAGACTGGGGAGAGACCCAGTACTTC.

In this sample, this clone turned up a few times. This chain connects TRBV6-5 to TRBJ1-5, with D uncertain. The germline V and J ends were trimmed by 5 bases and 1 base, with 12 bases remaining between them. There are 15 residues in the CDR3. Germline CDR1 is MNHEY and CDR2 is SVGAGI. CDR3 DNA sequence: TGTGCCAGCAGTCATCGCTGGGGAAGCAATCAGCCCCAGCATTTT. Residues: CASSHRWGSNQPQHF.

Details on this clone: Germline is not matched at one junction end, which may reflect a read error. J is TRBJ2-6 and V is TRBV30; D gene unclear. Germline V gene sequence: CDR1 GTSNPN, CDR2 SVGIG (reference sequence). This CDR3 comprises 10 residues. The CDR3 DNA reads as TGCTGCTCTGGGGCCAACGTCCTGACTTTC. It translates to CCSGANVLTF.

CDR3 protein: CASSLSGSYTDTQYF. The CDR3 region has the DNA TGTGCCAGTAGTCTCAGCGGGAGTTACACAGATACGCAGTATTTT. This rearrangement joins TRBV19 to TRBJ2-3; TRBD2 aligns across 8 bases. CDR3 length: 15 residues. V shed 5 bases and J 2 bases; nucleotides not matched to a gene: 6. The germline V gene encodes CDR1 LNHDA and CDR2 SQIVND (reference sequence).

The rearrangement links TRBV28 to TRBJ2-2; D remains ambiguous. CDR3 length equals 15 residues. From germline, CDR1 is MDHEN and CDR2 SYDVKM. With 3 bases removed from V and 7 bases from J, the gap between germline ends came to 15 bases. The CDR3 is CASSFVSYSGGELFF. DNA for the CDR3: TGTGCCAGCAGTTTCGTCAGCTACTCAGGCGGGGAGCTGTTTTTT.

This clone was detected once. The chain couples TRBV10-1 to TRBJ2-7; no clear D gene. Germline loops: CDR1 WNHNN, CDR2 SYGVQD (reference sequence). V dropped 11 bases and J dropped 0 bases, with 8 bases sitting between them. CDR3 length: 11 residues. CDR3 nucleotides: TGCGCCCCTTATTTCTCCTACGAGCAGTACTTC. Translated: CAPYFSYEQYF.

The CDR3 spells CASSLSQSTEAFF. DNA for the CDR3: TGTGCCAGCAGCTTGTCCCAGTCCACTGAAGCTTTCTTT. The genes are TRBV11-2 and TRBJ1-1; D is uncertain. Germline V gene lookup returns CDR1 SGHAT and CDR2 FQNNGV. This CDR3 is 13 amino acids long. The V end was cut by 3 bases, the J end by 4 bases, with 9 bases between.

The chain combines TRBV29-1 with TRBJ1-1, with a weak D call TRBD1 (5 bases). Germline V CDR1 and CDR2: SQVTM, ANQGSEA. The CDR3 length is 13 residues. V was cut by 5 bases and J by 3 bases, with 13 bases left in between. In nucleotides, the CDR3 is TGCAGCGTTACAGCGACAGCGGACACTGAAGCTTTCTTT. It translates to CSVTATADTEAFF.

The CDR3 loop reads CASSFRGGQPQHF. The CDR3 bases are TGTGCCAGCAGTTTCCGGGGAGGTCAGCCCCAGCATTTT. V gene TRBV27 combines with J gene TRBJ1-5, with D uncertain. Per germline, CDR1 MNHEY and CDR2 SMNVEV (reference sequence). CDR3 length equals 13 residues. Trimming took 3 bases from V and 6 from J, leaving 9 bases between them.

This clone was found once. The gene calls are TRBV5-1 and TRBJ2-7; 8 nucleotides line up with TRBD2. The germline V gene encodes CDR1 SGHRS and CDR2 YFSETQ. The V gene end was trimmed by 2 bases and the J gene end by 1 base; junction bases not matched to a gene: 5. The CDR3 spans 15 residues. In DNA form, the CDR3 reads TGCGCCAGCAGCTTCTCAGCGGGAGCGTCCTACGAGCAGTACTTC. Its protein product is CASSFSAGASYEQYF.